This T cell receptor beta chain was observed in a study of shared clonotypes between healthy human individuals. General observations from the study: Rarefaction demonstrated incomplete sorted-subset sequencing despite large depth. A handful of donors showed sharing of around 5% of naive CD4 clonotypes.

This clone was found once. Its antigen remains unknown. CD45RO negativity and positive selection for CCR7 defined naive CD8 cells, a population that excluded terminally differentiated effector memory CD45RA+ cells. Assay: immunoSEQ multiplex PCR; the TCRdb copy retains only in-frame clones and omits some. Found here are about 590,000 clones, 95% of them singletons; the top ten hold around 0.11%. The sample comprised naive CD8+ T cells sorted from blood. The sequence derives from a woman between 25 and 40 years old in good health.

The chain's CDR3 is CASSLSGGYETQYF. The CDR3 nucleotides are TGTGCCAGCAGCTTGTCAGGGGGCTATGAGACCCAGTACTTC. The chain links TRBV7-9 to TRBJ2-5; TRBD1 aligns across 8 bases. V lost 3 bases to trimming and J lost 5 bases; unmatched junction nucleotides: 5. Germline-derived CDR1 and CDR2 are SEHNR and FQNEAQ (reference sequence). The CDR3 spans 14 residues.